This T cell receptor beta chain was recovered during a study of identifying expanded T cells in peripheral blood. Broader study findings: Differentially abundant clones: roughly 1.3 between replicates, about 16 at 2 to 3 weeks, 19 to 20 at four.

Profiling relied on immunoSEQ multiplex PCR, and the TCRdb table lists in-frame clones only, not all of them. The profile shows over 90,000 clones, approximately 86% of them singletons. This clone was seen a single time. What it binds is not known. The CDR3 length is 13 residues. V was pared by 5 bases and J by 6 bases, with 14 bases between. Germline V gene data show CDR1 as SGHTA and CDR2 as FQGTGA. Healthy donors had no documented immune events, such as infections, while sampled. The sequencing sample was made of blood. The gene calls are TRBV7-3 and TRBJ2-7; either TRBD1 or TRBD2 may supply D (5 bases each). The clonotype originates from a person between 18 and 75 years old in good health. The CDR3 DNA sequence: TGTGCCAGCAGCACAAGTCCGGGGCGCGAGCAGTACTTC. Translating it yields CASSTSPGREQYF.